This TCR beta chain was captured in a study of blood T cell repertoires in COVID-19. This clone was seen a single time. Germline V gene sequence: CDR1 SNHLY, CDR2 FYNNEI. V shed 6 bases and J 2 bases; nucleotides not matched to a gene: 6. The CDR3 loop spans 14 amino acids. TCRdb keeps only in-frame clones here, not all; method: immunoSEQ multiplex PCR. Among roughly 150,000 clones, roughly 85% were seen once, and the ten largest hold roughly 19%. Participant reports of clinical history set cohort assignment. The TCR originated in a woman in her 70s in a cohort exposed to, infected with or recovered from COVID-19 (not recorded which). Sequencing was done on a sample of PBMCs or T cells enriched from blood (not recorded which). The V and J genes are TRBV2 and TRBJ1-1, with 7 bases lining up with TRBD1. The CDR3, as DNA: TGTGCCAGCAGCTTACAGGGGCGAAACACTGAAGCTTTCTTT. It encodes CASSLQGRNTEAFF.